This TCR beta chain emerged from a study of OX40 agonist ivuxolimab in advanced cancers. Study-level information: Ivuxolimab, which is an agonistic anti-OX40 (CD134) antibody, was administered to the patients. Cohort: roughly 79% men, mean age 60, aged roughly 23 to 79. Head and neck, renal cell, melanoma or hepatocellular carcinoma were the cancers that dose-escalation patients had.

Clones were sequenced by immunoSEQ multiplex PCR, and TCRdb holds only the in-frame ones, with some missing. The sample yields some 74,000 clones, approximately 90% seen once. Germline V gives CDR1 SGDLS, CDR2 YYNGEE. There are 16 residues in the CDR3. Trimming cost V 2 bases and J 5 bases; bases outside gene matches: 10. The sequencing used CD4+ or CD8+ T cells sorted from blood, collected in a trial of the OX40 agonist ivuxolimab. The TCR originated in an adult with an advanced solid tumor such as melanoma, head and neck, liver or kidney cancer. J is TRBJ2-5 and V is TRBV9, with 9 positions matching TRBD1. The CDR3 sequence is CASSVTGTGTWETQYF. Here the CDR3 DNA reads TGTGCCAGCAGCGTTACCGGGACAGGGACTTGGGAGACCCAGTACTTC.